This is a list of T cell receptor beta chains from one sample in a study of CD8 T cells in Susac syndrome. TCRdb redid the calling of the immunoSEQ multiplex PCR reads with MiXCR, one entry per CDR3 protein. Counted here are roughly 150,000 distinct CDR3 sequences, over 85% occurring once; the ten biggest clones make up about 0.14%. Sample: CD4+ T cells from PBMCs. These receptors were collected from a human donor in good health. Each CDR3 is given with its conserved first and last residue. The D gene is left open where the match is weak. Where a row states a size, it is once, few, many or the class of an expanded clone; other rows omit it.

D,size,V,J,CDR3,DNA
TRBD1,NA,TRBV20-1,TRBJ2-5,CSAVPGQGGETQYF,TGCAGTGCTGTACCGGGACAGGGTGGGGAGACCCAGTACTTC
NA,NA,TRBV12-5,TRBJ1-5,CASGLTLGQGNQPQHF,TGTGCTAGTGGTTTGACTTTGGGGCAGGGCAACCAGCCCCAGCATTTT
TRBD1,NA,TRBV2,TRBJ1-4,CASSEGEGAGEKLFF,TGTGCCAGCAGTGAGGGGGAGGGGGCCGGCGAAAAACTGTTTTTT
TRBD2,NA,TRBV20-1,TRBJ2-5,CSARDTSGGPGETQYF,TGCAGTGCTAGAGATACTAGCGGGGGCCCCGGGGAGACCCAGTACTTC
NA,NA,TRBV2,TRBJ2-2,CASSEWQGGELFF,TGTGCCAGCAGTGAATGGCAAGGCGGGGAGCTGTTTTTT
NA,NA,TRBV7-9,TRBJ1-4,CASSARAPNEKLFF,TGTGCCAGCAGCGCCCGGGCCCCAAATGAAAAACTGTTTTTT
TRBD2,NA,TRBV5-1,TRBJ2-7,CASRPGTSGGRTYEQYF,TGCGCCAGCAGACCCGGGACTAGCGGGGGTCGTACCTACGAGCAGTACTTC
NA,NA,TRBV5-4,TRBJ2-7,CASSFRGTYEQYF,TGTGCCAGCAGCTTTAGGGGAACCTACGAACAGTACTTC
NA,NA,TRBV18,TRBJ1-5,CASSPAQSSNQPQHF,TGTGCCAGCTCACCAGCACAGTCTAGCAATCAGCCCCAGCATTTT
NA,NA,TRBV18,TRBJ2-2,CASSPPGTSTGELFF,TGTGCCAGCTCACCACCGGGGACCTCCACCGGGGAGCTGTTTTTT
NA,NA,TRBV6-1,TRBJ2-3,CASSVEERDTQYF,TGTGCCAGCAGCGTGGAGGAAAGGGATACGCAGTATTTT
NA,NA,TRBV12-3/TRBV12-4,TRBJ2-7,CASSLRAHEQYF,TGTGCCAGCAGTTTGCGAGCCCACGAGCAGTACTTC
NA,NA,TRBV15,TRBJ2-5,CATSRDVGQGMETQYF,TGTGCCACCAGCAGAGATGTTGGGCAGGGGATGGAGACCCAGTACTTC
NA,NA,TRBV6-2/TRBV6-3,TRBJ2-3,CASSYADTQYF,TGTGCCAGCAGTTACGCAGATACGCAGTATTTT
TRBD2,NA,TRBV27,TRBJ2-1,CASTGLAGGLWGQFF,TGTGCCAGCACCGGACTAGCGGGGGGTCTTTGGGGGCAGTTCTTC
TRBD1,NA,TRBV3-1,TRBJ1-2,CASSQDRGTDNHF,TGTGCCAGCAGCCAAGATCGCGGGACAGACAACCACTTC
TRBD1,once,TRBV20-1,TRBJ1-4,CSARPGQGSNEKLFF,TGCAGTGCTAGACCGGGACAGGGAAGTAATGAAAAACTGTTTTTT
NA,NA,TRBV4-1,TRBJ2-5,CASSFGRFRETQYF,TGCGCCAGCAGCTTTGGCCGGTTCAGAGAGACCCAGTACTTC
TRBD1,NA,TRBV20-1,TRBJ1-5,CSARGTGENQPQHF,TGCAGTGCTAGGGGGACAGGGGAAAATCAGCCCCAGCATTTT
TRBD1,NA,TRBV20-1,TRBJ1-5,CSARGRDRGRFGNQPQHF,TGCAGTGCTAGGGGCCGGGACAGGGGGCGATTCGGGAATCAGCCCCAGCATTTT
TRBD2,NA,TRBV24-1,TRBJ2-3,CATSDLSSGGYSTDTQYF,TGTGCCACCAGTGATTTGTCTAGCGGGGGTTATAGCACAGATACGCAGTATTTT
TRBD2,NA,TRBV5-5,TRBJ2-7,CASILAVASGGYEQYF,TGTGCCAGCATCCTCGCCGTGGCTAGCGGGGGGTACGAGCAGTACTTC
NA,NA,TRBV4-2,TRBJ2-3,CASSQEALVSTDTQYF,TGTGCCAGCAGCCAAGAGGCCCTAGTTAGCACAGATACGCAGTATTTT
TRBD1,once,TRBV28,TRBJ1-1,CASSFRGRDRTF,TGTGCCAGCAGTTTCCGCGGAAGGGACAGGACCTTT
NA,NA,TRBV18,TRBJ2-1,CASSQDQRGVSEQFF,TGTGCCAGCTCGCAGGACCAACGAGGGGTCAGTGAGCAGTTCTTC
TRBD1,NA,TRBV5-1,TRBJ1-1,CASSQGTVGAEAFF,TGCGCCAGCAGCCAGGGGACAGTAGGTGCTGAAGCTTTCTTT
NA,NA,TRBV7-8,TRBJ1-2,CASSQRSDRRGGTF,TGTGCCAGCAGCCAACGCTCGGACAGACGGGGTGGGACCTTC
NA,NA,TRBV2,TRBJ2-7,CASSEAYYEQYF,TGTGCCAGCAGTGAAGCTTACTACGAGCAGTACTTC
TRBD1,NA,TRBV29-1,TRBJ1-1,CSVEDRNSNTEAFF,TGCAGCGTTGAGGACAGGAATTCGAACACTGAAGCTTTCTTT
NA,once,TRBV6-1,TRBJ1-6,CASSLTGDRSYNSPLHF,TGTGCCAGCAGCCTAACAGGCGATCGCTCCTATAATTCACCCCTCCACTTT
NA,once,TRBV7-9,TRBJ1-3,CASSWRTGNTIYF,TGTGCCAGCAGCTGGCGCACTGGAAACACCATATATTTT
NA,NA,TRBV4-2,TRBJ2-3,CASSPEGGDTQYF,TGTGCCAGCAGCCCCGAAGGGGGGGATACGCAGTATTTT
NA,NA,TRBV29-1,TRBJ2-7,CSVETPYEQYF,TGCAGCGTTGAGACACCCTACGAGCAGTACTTC
NA,once,TRBV7-3,TRBJ2-5,CASSSQYQETQYF,TGTGCCAGCAGCTCCCAGTATCAGGAGACCCAGTACTTC
NA,NA,TRBV18,TRBJ1-1,CASSPSANTEAFF,TGTGCCAGCTCACCATCCGCGAACACTGAAGCTTTCTTT